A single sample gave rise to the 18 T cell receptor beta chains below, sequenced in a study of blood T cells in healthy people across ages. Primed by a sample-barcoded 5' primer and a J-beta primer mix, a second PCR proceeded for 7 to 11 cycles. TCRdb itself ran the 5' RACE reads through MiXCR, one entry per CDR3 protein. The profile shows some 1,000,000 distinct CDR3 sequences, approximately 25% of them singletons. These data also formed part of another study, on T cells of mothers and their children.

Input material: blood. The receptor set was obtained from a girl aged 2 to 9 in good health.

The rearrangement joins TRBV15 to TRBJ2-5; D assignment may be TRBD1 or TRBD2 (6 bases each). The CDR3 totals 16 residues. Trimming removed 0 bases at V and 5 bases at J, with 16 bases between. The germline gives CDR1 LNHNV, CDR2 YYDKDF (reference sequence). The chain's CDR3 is CATSRDRVGGGETQYF. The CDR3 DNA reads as TGTGCCACCAGCAGAGATCGCGTGGGGGGCGGGGAGACCCAGTACTTC.

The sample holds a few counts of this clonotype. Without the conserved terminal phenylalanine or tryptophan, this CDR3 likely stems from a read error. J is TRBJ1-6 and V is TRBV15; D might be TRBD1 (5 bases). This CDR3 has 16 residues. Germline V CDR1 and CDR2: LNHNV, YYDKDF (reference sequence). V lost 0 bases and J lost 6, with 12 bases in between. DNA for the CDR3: TGTGCCACCAGCAGAGATTACGGGGCTGTTAATTCACCCCTCCACGTT. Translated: CATSRDYGAVNSPLHV.

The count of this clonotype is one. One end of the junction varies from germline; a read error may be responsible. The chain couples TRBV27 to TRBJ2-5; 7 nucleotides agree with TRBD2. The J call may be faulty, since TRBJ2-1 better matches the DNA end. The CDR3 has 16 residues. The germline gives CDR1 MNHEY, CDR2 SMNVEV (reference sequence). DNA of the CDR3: TGTGCCAGCAGTCCGCCTTCTAGCGGCAAATACAATGAACAGTTCTTC. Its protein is CASSPPSSGKYNEQFF.

In DNA, the CDR3 is TGTGCTAGTGGCAGCGGGGTTGGGGAGCTGTTTTTT. Residues: CASGSGVGELFF. The chain couples TRBV12-5 to TRBJ2-2; 7 bases are shared with TRBD2. This CDR3 region has 12 residues. The V segment lost 6 bases and the J segment 8 bases; nucleotides outside the gene matches: 3. Germline V gene data show CDR1 as LGHNT and CDR2 as FRNRAP.

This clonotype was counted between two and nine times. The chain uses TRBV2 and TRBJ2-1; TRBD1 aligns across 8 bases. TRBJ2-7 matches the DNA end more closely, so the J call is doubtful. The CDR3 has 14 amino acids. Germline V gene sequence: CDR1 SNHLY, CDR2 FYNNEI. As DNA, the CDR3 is TGTGCCAGCAGAAGCAGGGGGCGCAAATACGAGCAGTACTTC. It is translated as CASRSRGRKYEQYF.

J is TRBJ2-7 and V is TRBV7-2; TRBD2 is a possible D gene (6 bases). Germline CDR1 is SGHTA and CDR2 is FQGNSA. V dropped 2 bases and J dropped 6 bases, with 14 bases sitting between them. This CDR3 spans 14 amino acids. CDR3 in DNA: TGTGCCAGCAGCTTACTCGGGAGAGTAGGCGAGCAGTACTTC. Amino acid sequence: CASSLLGRVGEQYF.

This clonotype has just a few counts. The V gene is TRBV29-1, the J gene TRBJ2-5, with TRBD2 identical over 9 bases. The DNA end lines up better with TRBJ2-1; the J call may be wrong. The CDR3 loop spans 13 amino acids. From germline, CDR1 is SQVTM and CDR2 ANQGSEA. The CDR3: CSVDAAGGNEQFF. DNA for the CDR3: TGCAGCGTTGACGCAGCGGGAGGTAATGAGCAGTTCTTC.

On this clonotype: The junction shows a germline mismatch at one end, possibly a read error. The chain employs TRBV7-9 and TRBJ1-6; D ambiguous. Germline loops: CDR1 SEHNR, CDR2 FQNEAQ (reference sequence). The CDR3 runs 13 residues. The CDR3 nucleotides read TGTGCCGGCAGCTTAGAACCGCAGTCACCCCTCCACTTT. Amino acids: CAGSLEPQSPLHF.

For the CDR3, the DNA is TGTGCCAGTAGTCTTCCACTGTCGAACACCGGGGAGCTGTTTTTT. Translation: CASSLPLSNTGELFF. The gene calls are TRBV19 and TRBJ2-2, with D unresolved. The CDR3 consists of 15 residues. CDR1 LNHDA and CDR2 SQIVND come from the germline V gene (reference sequence). V lost 5 bases, J lost 0 bases, and 10 bases lay in between.

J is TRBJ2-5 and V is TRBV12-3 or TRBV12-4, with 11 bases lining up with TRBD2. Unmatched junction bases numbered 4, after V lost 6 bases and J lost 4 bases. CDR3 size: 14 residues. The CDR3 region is CASSRLAGSETQYF. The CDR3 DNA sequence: TGTGCCAGCAGCCGACTAGCGGGATCAGAGACCCAGTACTTC.

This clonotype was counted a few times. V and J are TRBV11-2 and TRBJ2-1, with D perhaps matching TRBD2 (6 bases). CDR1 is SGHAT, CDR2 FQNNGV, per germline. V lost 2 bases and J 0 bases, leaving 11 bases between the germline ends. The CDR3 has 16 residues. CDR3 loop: CASSLNVGSSYNEQFF. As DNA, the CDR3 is TGTGCCAGCAGCTTAAATGTCGGGAGCTCCTACAATGAGCAGTTCTTC. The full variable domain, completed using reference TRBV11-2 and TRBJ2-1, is EAGVAQSPRYKIIEKRQSVAFWCNPISGHATLYWYQQILGQGPKLLIQFQNNGVVDDSQLPKDRFSAERLKGVDSTLKIQPAKLEDSAVYLCASSLNVGSSYNEQFFGPGTRLTVL.

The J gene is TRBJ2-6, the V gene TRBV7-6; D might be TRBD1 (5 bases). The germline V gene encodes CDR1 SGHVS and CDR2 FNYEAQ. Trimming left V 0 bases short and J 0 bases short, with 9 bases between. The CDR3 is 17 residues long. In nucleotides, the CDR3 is TGTGCCAGCAGCTTAGCTCAACAGGTCTCTGGGGCCAACGTCCTGACTTTC. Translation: CASSLAQQVSGANVLTF. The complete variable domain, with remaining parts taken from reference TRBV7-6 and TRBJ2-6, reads GAGVSQSPRYKVTKRGQDVALRCDPISGHVSLYWYRQALGQGPEFLTYFNYEAQQDKSGLPNDRFSAERPEGSISTLTIQRTEQRDSAMYRCASSLAQQVSGANVLTFGAGSRLTVL.

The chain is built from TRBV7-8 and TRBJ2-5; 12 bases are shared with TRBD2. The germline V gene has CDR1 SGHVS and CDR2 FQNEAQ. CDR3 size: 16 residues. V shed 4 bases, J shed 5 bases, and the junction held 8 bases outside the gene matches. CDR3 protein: CASSYPSGRGGETQYF. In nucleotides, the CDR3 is TGTGCCAGCAGCTACCCTAGCGGGAGGGGAGGGGAGACCCAGTACTTC.

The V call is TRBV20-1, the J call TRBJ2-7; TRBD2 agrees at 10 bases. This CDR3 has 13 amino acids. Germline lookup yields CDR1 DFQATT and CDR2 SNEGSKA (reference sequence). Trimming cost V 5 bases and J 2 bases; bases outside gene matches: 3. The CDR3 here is CSAVSGGAYEQYF. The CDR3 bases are TGCAGTGCTGTCAGCGGGGGGGCCTACGAGCAGTACTTC.

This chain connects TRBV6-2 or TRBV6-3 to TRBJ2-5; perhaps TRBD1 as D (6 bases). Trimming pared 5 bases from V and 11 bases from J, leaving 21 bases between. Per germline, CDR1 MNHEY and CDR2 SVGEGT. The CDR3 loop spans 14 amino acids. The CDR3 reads CASSQTDRTGEQYF. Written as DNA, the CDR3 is TGTGCCAGCAGTCAAACCGACAGGACCGGGGAGCAGTACTTC.

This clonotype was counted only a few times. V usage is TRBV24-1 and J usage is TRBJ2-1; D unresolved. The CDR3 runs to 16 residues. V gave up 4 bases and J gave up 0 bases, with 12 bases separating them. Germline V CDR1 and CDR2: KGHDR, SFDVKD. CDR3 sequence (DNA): TGTGCCACCAGTGAAGGCTACAAAAACTCCTACAATGAGCAGTTCTTC. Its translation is CATSEGYKNSYNEQFF.

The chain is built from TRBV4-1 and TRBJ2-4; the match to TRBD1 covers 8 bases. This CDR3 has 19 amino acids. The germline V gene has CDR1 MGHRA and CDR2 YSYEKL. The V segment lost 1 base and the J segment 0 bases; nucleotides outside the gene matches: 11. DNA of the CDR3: TGCGCCAGCAGCCAAGTGCGTTTCGGGACAGGTCTAGCCAAAAACATTCAGTACTTC. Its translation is CASSQVRFGTGLAKNIQYF.

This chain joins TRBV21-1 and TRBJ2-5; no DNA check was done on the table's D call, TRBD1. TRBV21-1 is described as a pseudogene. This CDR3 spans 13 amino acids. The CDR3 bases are TGTGCCAGCAGCAGGGATAGGCGAGAGACCCAGTACTTC. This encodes CASSRDRRETQYF.